The 21 T cell receptor beta chains reported below all come from one sample, sequenced in a study of cytomegalovirus exposure and HLA in healthy donors. Both 60 Vbeta primers and 13 Jbeta primers went into the PCR. Clones were read by immunoSEQ multiplex PCR, and TCRdb kept only the in-frame ones, dropping some. The sample has roughly 160,000 clones, 77% seen once. Sequenced material: PBMCs. The receptors were gathered from a woman between 25 and 40 years old in good health and CMV-seronegative.

This chain joins TRBV5-4 and TRBJ2-3; no firm D call. The germline CDR1 and CDR2 sequences are SGHNT and YYREEE (reference sequence). Trimming removed 2 bases at V and 2 bases at J, with 6 bases between. The CDR3 has 13 amino acids. The CDR3 reads CASSLENTDTQYF. CDR3 bases: TGTGCCAGCAGCTTAGAGAACACAGATACGCAGTATTTT.

DNA for the CDR3: TGTGCCAGCAGCGTAGAAGGCCAGGGGCCCTCCATCGGGGCTTTCTTT. This translates into CASSVEGQGPSIGAFF. This chain joins TRBV9 and TRBJ1-1; perhaps TRBD1 as D (6 bases). V gave up 0 bases and J gave up 11 bases, with 23 bases separating them. There are 16 residues in the CDR3. The germline gives CDR1 SGDLS, CDR2 YYNGEE. The complete variable domain, with remaining parts taken from reference TRBV9 and TRBJ1-1, reads DSGVTQTPKHLITATGQRVTLRCSPRSGDLSVYWYQQSLDQGLQFLIQYYNGEERAKGNILERFSAQQFPDLHSELNLSSLELGDSALYFCASSVEGQGPSIGAFFGQGTRLTVV.

This chain uses TRBV7-9 with TRBJ1-1; 9 bases fit TRBD1. CDR3 length: 15 amino acids. The junction had 5 bases not matched to a gene; V was cut back by 2 bases and J by 4 bases. Germline V lookup: CDR1 SEHNR, CDR2 FQNEAQ (reference sequence). This CDR3 is CASSLFGTGITEAFF. Written as DNA, the CDR3 is TGTGCCAGCAGCTTATTTGGGACAGGGATCACTGAAGCTTTCTTT.

The CDR3 DNA reads as TGCGCCAGCAGCCAAGATCTGGGGCAGGGCCAGCAGTACTTC. This sequence encodes CASSQDLGQGQQYF. The chain couples TRBV4-3 to TRBJ2-7; perhaps TRBD1 as D (5 bases). This CDR3 is built from 14 residues. Between the trimmed V and J ends, which lost 0 bases and 8 bases, there was a span of 14 bases. Germline V gene data show CDR1 as LGHNA and CDR2 as YSLEER.

This chain uses TRBV7-8 with TRBJ1-2; 7 bases line up with TRBD1. V shed 6 bases and J 4 bases; nucleotides not matched to a gene: 8. The CDR3 spans 14 residues. CDR1 SGHVS and CDR2 FQNEAQ come from the germline V gene. The CDR3, as DNA: TGTGCCAGCAGTTCATGGACAGGACCCTATGGCTACACCTTC. Its translation: CASSSWTGPYGYTF.

This clone was seen only once. J is TRBJ1-1 and V is TRBV25-1; TRBD1 is a possible D gene (6 bases). V dropped 6 bases and J dropped 2 bases, with 13 bases sitting between them. The length of the CDR3 is 14 residues. Per germline, CDR1 MGHDK and CDR2 SYGVNS. CDR3 in DNA: TGTGCCAGCAGACAAACAGGGCACAACACTGAAGCTTTCTTT. Encoded protein: CASRQTGHNTEAFF.

This chain uses TRBV27 with TRBJ1-5, with 8 bases lining up with TRBD1. The CDR3 loop spans 16 amino acids. V lost 0 bases to trimming and J lost 5 bases; unmatched junction nucleotides: 6. Germline CDR1 reads MNHEY; CDR2 reads SMNVEV (reference sequence). Here the CDR3 DNA reads TGTGCCAGCAGTTTATCGCCCGGGACAGGTCATCAGCCCCAGCATTTT. Translation: CASSLSPGTGHQPQHF.

This clone was found a few times. This rearrangement joins TRBV28 to TRBJ1-2, with 10 bases matching TRBD1. With V trimmed by 5 bases and J by 3 bases, 9 bases remained unmatched. This CDR3 comprises 16 residues. CDR1 is MDHEN, CDR2 SYDVKM, per germline. The CDR3 nucleotides read TGTGCCAGCAGTACCCAGACAGGGGGCGCAGACTATGGCTACACCTTC. This gives the protein CASSTQTGGADYGYTF.

With respect to this clone: Other DNA sequences of this sample code for an identical CDR3. This sequence joins TRBV27 and TRBJ1-1, with D tentatively TRBD1 (5 bases). This CDR3 is built from 14 residues. Germline values: CDR1 MNHEY, CDR2 SMNVEV (reference sequence). V was trimmed by 3 bases and J by 1 base, leaving 9 bases between them. The CDR3 nucleotides are TGTGCCAGCAGTTTGAGCGGGGGGAACACTGAAGCTTTCTTT. Amino acids: CASSLSGGNTEAFF.

The chain uses TRBV5-4 and TRBJ2-1; tentatively, D is TRBD2 (6 bases). CDR3 length: 14 amino acids. Looked up from germline, CDR1 is SGHNT and CDR2 is YYREEE (reference sequence). Trimming left V 5 bases short and J 0 bases short, with 9 bases between. CDR3 nucleotides: TGTGCCAGCAGATGGGGGGACTCCTACAATGAGCAGTTCTTC. It is translated as CASRWGDSYNEQFF. The full variable domain, with the rest looked up from reference TRBV5-4 and TRBJ2-1, is ETGVTQSPTHLIKTRGQQVTLRCSSQSGHNTVSWYQQALGQGPQFIFQYYREEENGRGNFPPRFSGLQFPNYSSELNVNALELDDSALYLCASRWGDSYNEQFFGPGTRLTVL.

The chain is built from TRBV28 and TRBJ2-7, with D possibly matching TRBD1 (5 bases). Trimming pared 5 bases from V and 2 bases from J, leaving 16 bases between. The germline gives CDR1 MDHEN, CDR2 SYDVKM. CDR3 length: 15 residues. The CDR3 nucleotides read TGTGCCAGCAGTGCCCCCGAGACAGACGCCTACGAGCAGTACTTC. Translated: CASSAPETDAYEQYF.

The chain couples TRBV5-1 to TRBJ2-7; TRBD2 matches at 7 bases. The CDR3 runs to 17 residues. V was clipped by 0 bases and J by 2 bases; unmatched bases: 11. Germline values: CDR1 SGHRS, CDR2 YFSETQ. CDR3 DNA: TGCGCCAGCAGCTTGGCCCGCGGGGGTCTCTCCGCCTACGAGCAGTACTTC. Amino acid sequence: CASSLARGGLSAYEQYF.

This clone was seen a few times. This CDR3 is CAWEDPTSGVVQYF. CDR3 DNA: TGTGCCTGGGAAGACCCGACTAGCGGGGTGGTCCAGTATTTT. The rearrangement joins TRBV30 to TRBJ2-3; 11 bases are shared with TRBD2. The V gene's germline CDR1 is GTSNPN and CDR2 SVGIG (reference sequence). V was clipped by 5 bases and J by 12 bases; unmatched bases: 13. This CDR3 has 14 amino acids.

The genes are TRBV27 and TRBJ2-2; D possibly corresponds to TRBD1 (6 bases). This CDR3 comprises 15 residues. Looked up from germline, CDR1 is MNHEY and CDR2 is SMNVEV (reference sequence). Trimming removed 2 bases from V and 0 bases from J, with 7 bases in between. CDR3 nucleotides: TGTGCCAGCAGTTTAACAGGGACGAACACCGGGGAGCTGTTTTTT. Translated, it gives CASSLTGTNTGELFF.

The J gene is TRBJ2-7, the V gene TRBV5-1; TRBD2 matches 10 bases. Germline CDR1 reads SGHRS; CDR2 reads YFSETQ. After removal of 4 bases from V and 0 bases from J, the junction contained 10 bases not matched to a gene. CDR3 length: 17 amino acids. CDR3 sequence reads: CASSPIAGGLVSYEQYF. Here the CDR3 DNA reads TGCGCCAGCAGCCCGATAGCGGGAGGCCTCGTCTCCTACGAGCAGTACTTC.

V and J are TRBV6-6 and TRBJ2-7; 8 bases align to TRBD2. The CDR3 is 14 residues long. V lost 6 bases and J lost 2; bases outside the gene matches: 6. CDR1 MNHNY and CDR2 SVGAGI come from the germline V gene (reference sequence). The CDR3 loop is CASRPGGLTYEQYF. The CDR3, as DNA: TGTGCCAGCAGGCCGGGAGGGCTTACCTACGAGCAGTACTTC.

The chain has TRBV5-4 and TRBJ2-5; 7 bases agree with TRBD2. V gave up 1 base and J gave up 5 bases; unmatched junction bases: 14. Germline assignment: CDR1 SGHNT and CDR2 YYREEE (reference sequence). This CDR3 region has 17 residues. The CDR3 DNA sequence: TGTGCCAGCAGCTTGAGCCCTAGCGGTTCCCCGAGGGAGACCCAGTACTTC. Translated, it gives CASSLSPSGSPRETQYF.

A note on this clone: The junction and the germline gene differ at one end; a read error may be behind it. The chain carries TRBV4-1 and TRBJ1-2; perhaps TRBD1 as D (6 bases). Germline-derived CDR1 and CDR2 are MGHRA and YSYEKL. This CDR3 has 16 amino acids. The CDR3 sequence: CASSQDRSAGVYGYPF. CDR3 nucleotide sequence: TGCGCCAGCAGCCAAGATCGTTCCGCAGGGGTTTATGGCTACCCCTTC.

The chain couples TRBV7-2 to TRBJ1-2, with 7 bases identical to TRBD1. This CDR3 contains 14 residues. V lost 5 bases to trimming and J lost 4 bases; unmatched junction nucleotides: 7. Germline values: CDR1 SGHTA, CDR2 FQGNSA. The CDR3 reads CASSNRPGGYGYTF. As DNA, the CDR3 is TGTGCCAGCAGCAATCGACCAGGGGGCTATGGCTACACCTTC.

This rearrangement joins TRBV7-9 to TRBJ1-1, with D perhaps TRBD1 (5 bases). Trimming pared 0 bases from V and 1 base from J, leaving 12 bases between. CDR1 and CDR2 from the germline V gene are SEHNR and FQNEAQ (reference sequence). The CDR3 is 16 residues long. CDR3 coding DNA: TGTGCCAGCAGCTTAGCGTGGAGGGACGGGAACACTGAAGCTTTCTTT. Translating gives CASSLAWRDGNTEAFF.

The V gene is TRBV7-7, the J gene TRBJ2-1, with 11 bases matching TRBD2. The CDR3 contains 16 residues. The germline V gene encodes CDR1 SSHAT and CDR2 FNYEAQ (reference sequence). V lost 2 bases to trimming and J lost 7 bases; unmatched junction nucleotides: 7. CDR3 DNA: TGTGCCAGCAGCTTAAATCTAGCGGGAGGTGGGAATGAGCAGTTCTTC. Its protein is CASSLNLAGGGNEQFF.